This TCR beta chain was sequenced in a study of cytomegalovirus exposure and HLA in healthy donors. Study as a whole: The study placed approximately 80% of its roughly 410 genotyped donors in the Caucasian-associated ancestry cluster.

Only a few counts were recorded for this clone. Germline CDR1 and CDR2: LGHNA and YSLEER. This CDR3 is built from 19 residues. Germline trimming cut 0 bases from V and 1 base from J; bases unmatched to any gene: 13. A multiplex PCR was run with 60 Vbeta primers and 13 Jbeta primers. In the source study's methods: Later analysis identified roughly 82 million unique TCR beta chains, about 10 million shared. The assay was immunoSEQ multiplex PCR, and TCRdb's table has in-frame clones only and misses some. V and J calls and clone size are copied from that table; D and trimming were computed from the DNA. The sample records fewer than 75,000 clones, roughly four fifths being singletons.

The chain joins TRBV4-3 to TRBJ1-2, with TRBD1 matching 8 bases. The sequence was obtained from a man between 70 and 80 years old in good health and CMV-seronegative. Sequenced material: PBMCs. The CDR3 loop is CASSQDHQGAGGDNYGYTF. The CDR3 nucleotides read TGCGCCAGCAGCCAAGATCACCAGGGGGCAGGGGGGGATAACTATGGCTACACCTTC.